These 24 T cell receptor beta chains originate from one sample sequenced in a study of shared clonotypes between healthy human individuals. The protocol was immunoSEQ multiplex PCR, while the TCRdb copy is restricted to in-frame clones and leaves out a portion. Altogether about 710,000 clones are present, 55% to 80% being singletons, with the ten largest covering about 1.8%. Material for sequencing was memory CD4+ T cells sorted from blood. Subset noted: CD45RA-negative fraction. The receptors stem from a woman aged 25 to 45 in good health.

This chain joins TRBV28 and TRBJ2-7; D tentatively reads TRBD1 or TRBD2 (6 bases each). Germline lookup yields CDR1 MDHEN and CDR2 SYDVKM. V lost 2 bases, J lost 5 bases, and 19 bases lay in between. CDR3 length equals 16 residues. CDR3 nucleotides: TGTGCCAGCAGTTTAGGGGGGCCGACTGCTAGCAACGAGCAGTACTTC. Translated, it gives CASSLGGPTASNEQYF.

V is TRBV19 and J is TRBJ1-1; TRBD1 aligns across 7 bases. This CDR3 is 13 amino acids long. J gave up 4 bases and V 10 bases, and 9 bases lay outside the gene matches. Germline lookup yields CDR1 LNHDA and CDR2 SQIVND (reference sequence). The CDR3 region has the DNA TGTGCCACACAAAGGGGGCCGGGCACTGAAGCTTTCTTT. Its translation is CATQRGPGTEAFF.

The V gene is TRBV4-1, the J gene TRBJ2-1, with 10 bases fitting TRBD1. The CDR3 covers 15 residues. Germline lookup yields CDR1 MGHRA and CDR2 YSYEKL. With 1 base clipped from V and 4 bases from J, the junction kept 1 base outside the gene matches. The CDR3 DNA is TGCGCCAGCAGCCAAGGGACAGGGGGATACAATGAGCAGTTCTTC. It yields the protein CASSQGTGGYNEQFF.

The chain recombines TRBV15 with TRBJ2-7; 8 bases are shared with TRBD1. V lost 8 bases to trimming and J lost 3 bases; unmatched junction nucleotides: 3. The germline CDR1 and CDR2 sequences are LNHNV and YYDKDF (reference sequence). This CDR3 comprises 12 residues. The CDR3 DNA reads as TGTGCCACCGGACAGGGTTACTACGAGCAGTACTTC. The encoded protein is CATGQGYYEQYF.

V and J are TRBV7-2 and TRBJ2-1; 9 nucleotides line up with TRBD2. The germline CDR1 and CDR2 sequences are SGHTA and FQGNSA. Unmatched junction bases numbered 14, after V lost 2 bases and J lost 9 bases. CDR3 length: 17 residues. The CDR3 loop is CASSLSAVGGRASEQFF. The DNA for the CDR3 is TGTGCCAGCAGCTTAAGTGCGGTAGGCGGGAGGGCCTCTGAGCAGTTCTTC.

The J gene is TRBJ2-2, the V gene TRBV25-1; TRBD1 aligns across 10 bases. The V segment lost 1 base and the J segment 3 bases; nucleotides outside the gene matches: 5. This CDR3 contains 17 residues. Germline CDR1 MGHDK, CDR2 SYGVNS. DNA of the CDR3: TGTGCCAGCAGTGAATCCATCGGGACAGGGGACACCGGGGAGCTGTTTTTT. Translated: CASSESIGTGDTGELFF.

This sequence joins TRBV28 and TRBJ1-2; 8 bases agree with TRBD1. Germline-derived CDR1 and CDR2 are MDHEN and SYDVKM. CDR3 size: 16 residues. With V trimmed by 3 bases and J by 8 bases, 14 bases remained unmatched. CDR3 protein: CASSFLPRGLGRGYTF. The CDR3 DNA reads TGTGCCAGCAGTTTTCTTCCCAGGGGGCTCGGTAGGGGCTACACCTTC.

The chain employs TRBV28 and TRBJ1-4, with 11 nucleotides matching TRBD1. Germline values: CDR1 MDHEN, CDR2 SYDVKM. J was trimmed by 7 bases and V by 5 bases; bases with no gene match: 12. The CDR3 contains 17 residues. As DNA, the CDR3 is TGTGCCAGCAGTCTGCGGACAGGGGGCGCCGGGAGTGAAAAACTGTTTTTT. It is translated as CASSLRTGGAGSEKLFF. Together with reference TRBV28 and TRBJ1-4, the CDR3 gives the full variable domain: DVKVTQSSRYLVKRTGEKVFLECVQDMDHENMFWYRQDPGLGLRLIYFSYDVKMKEKGDIPEGYSVSREKKERFSLILESASTNQTSMYLCASSLRTGGAGSEKLFFGSGTQLSVL.

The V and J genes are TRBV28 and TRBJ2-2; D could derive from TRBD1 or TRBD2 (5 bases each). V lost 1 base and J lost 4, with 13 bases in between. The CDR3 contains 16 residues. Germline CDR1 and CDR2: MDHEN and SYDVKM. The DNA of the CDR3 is TGTGCCAGCAGTTTATTCGTCGGGGCAGCCACCGGGGAGCTGTTTTTT. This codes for CASSLFVGAATGELFF.

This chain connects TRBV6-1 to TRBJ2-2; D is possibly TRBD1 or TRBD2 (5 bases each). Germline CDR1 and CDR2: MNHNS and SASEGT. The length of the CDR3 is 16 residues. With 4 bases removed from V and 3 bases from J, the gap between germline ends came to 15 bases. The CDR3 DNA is TGTGCCAGCAGTGGGGGGATCGCTTCGGACACCGGGGAGCTGTTTTTT. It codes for CASSGGIASDTGELFF.

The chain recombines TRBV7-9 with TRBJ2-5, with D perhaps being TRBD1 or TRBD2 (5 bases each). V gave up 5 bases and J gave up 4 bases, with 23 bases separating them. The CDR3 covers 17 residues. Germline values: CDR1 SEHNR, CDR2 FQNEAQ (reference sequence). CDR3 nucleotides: TGTGCCAGCAGCCCCTCGGTTGGGGACCCTCGGGGAGAGACCCAGTACTTC. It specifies CASSPSVGDPRGETQYF.

The CDR3: CASSRGRAQETQYF. As DNA, the CDR3 is TGTGCCAGCAGCCGAGGAAGGGCCCAAGAGACCCAGTACTTC. The chain is built from TRBV28 and TRBJ2-5, with D unclear. V lost 6 bases, J lost 1 base, and 12 bases lay in between. The CDR3 length is 14 residues. From germline, CDR1 is MDHEN and CDR2 SYDVKM.

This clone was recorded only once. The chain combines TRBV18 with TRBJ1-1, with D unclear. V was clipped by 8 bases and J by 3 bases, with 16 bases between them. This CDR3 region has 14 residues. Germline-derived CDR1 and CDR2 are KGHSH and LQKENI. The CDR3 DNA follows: TGTGCCAGCCGCGCCGTGGCGGAACACACTGAAGCTTTCTTT. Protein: CASRAVAEHTEAFF.

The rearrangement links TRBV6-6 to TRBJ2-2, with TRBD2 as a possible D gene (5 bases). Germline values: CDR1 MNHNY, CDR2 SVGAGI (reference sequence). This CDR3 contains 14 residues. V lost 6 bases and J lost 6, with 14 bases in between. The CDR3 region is CASRRRNAAGELFF. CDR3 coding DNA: TGTGCCAGCAGGCGGAGGAATGCGGCCGGGGAGCTGTTTTTT.

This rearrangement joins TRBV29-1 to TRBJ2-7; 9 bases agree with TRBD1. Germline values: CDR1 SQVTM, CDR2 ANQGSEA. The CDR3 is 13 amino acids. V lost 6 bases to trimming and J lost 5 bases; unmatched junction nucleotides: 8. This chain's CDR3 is CSVPGQGLDEQYF. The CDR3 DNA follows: TGCAGCGTGCCGGGACAGGGTCTGGACGAGCAGTACTTC.

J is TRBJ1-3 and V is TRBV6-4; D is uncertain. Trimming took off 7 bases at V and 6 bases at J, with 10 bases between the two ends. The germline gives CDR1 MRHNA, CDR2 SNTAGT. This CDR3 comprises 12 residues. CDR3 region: CASTQLENTIYF. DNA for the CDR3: TGTGCCAGCACTCAATTAGAAAACACCATATATTTT.

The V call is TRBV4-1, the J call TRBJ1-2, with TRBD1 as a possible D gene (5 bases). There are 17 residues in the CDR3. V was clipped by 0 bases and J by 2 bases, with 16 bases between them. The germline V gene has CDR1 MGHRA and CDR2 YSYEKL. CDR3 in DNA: TGCGCCAGCAGCCAAGAGCGGGGGATTGCGACAAACTATGGCTACACCTTC. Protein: CASSQERGIATNYGYTF.

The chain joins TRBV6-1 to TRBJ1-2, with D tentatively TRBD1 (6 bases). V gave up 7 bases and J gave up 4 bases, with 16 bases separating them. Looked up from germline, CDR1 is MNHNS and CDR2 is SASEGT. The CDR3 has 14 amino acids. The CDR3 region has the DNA TGTGCCAGCACCGATACAGGGTGGACCTATGGCTACACCTTC. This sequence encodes CASTDTGWTYGYTF.

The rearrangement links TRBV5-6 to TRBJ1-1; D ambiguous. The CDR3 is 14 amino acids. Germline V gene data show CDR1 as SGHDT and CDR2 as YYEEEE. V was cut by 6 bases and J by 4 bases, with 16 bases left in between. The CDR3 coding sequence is TGTGCCAGCATTCTATCGGGCACTCTCACTGAAGCTTTCTTT. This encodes CASILSGTLTEAFF.

The CDR3 reads CASSSVTGTVYEQYF. In DNA form, the CDR3 reads TGTGCCAGCAGCTCCGTGACAGGGACAGTCTACGAGCAGTACTTC. This chain uses TRBV11-2 with TRBJ2-7, with TRBD1 matching 7 bases. This CDR3 is 15 amino acids long. Germline CDR1 reads SGHAT; CDR2 reads FQNNGV. Germline trimming cut 4 bases from V and 3 bases from J; bases unmatched to any gene: 9.

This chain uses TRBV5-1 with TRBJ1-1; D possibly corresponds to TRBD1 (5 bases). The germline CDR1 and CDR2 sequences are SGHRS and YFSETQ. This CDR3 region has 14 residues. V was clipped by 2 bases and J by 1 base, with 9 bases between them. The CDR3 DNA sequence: TGCGCCAGCAGCTTCGGGGACGGGAACACTGAAGCTTTCTTT. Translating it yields CASSFGDGNTEAFF.

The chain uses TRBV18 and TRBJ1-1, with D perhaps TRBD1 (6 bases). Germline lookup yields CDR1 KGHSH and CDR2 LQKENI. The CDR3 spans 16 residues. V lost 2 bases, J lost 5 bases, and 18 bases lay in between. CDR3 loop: CASSPNPSGRGTEAFF. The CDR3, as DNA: TGTGCCAGCTCACCAAATCCGTCCGGGAGGGGGACTGAAGCTTTCTTT.

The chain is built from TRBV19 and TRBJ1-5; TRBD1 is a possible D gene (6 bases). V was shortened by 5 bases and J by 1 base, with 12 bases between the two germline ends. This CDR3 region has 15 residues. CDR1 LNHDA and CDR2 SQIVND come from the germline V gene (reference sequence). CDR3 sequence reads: CASSVQGSSNQPQHF. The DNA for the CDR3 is TGTGCCAGTAGTGTCCAGGGGTCGAGCAATCAGCCCCAGCATTTT. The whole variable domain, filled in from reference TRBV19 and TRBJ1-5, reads DGGITQSPKYLFRKEGQNVTLSCEQNLNHDAMYWYRQDPGQGLRLIYYSQIVNDFQKGDIAEGYSVSREKKESFPLTVTSAQKNPTAFYLCASSVQGSSNQPQHFGDGTRLSIL.

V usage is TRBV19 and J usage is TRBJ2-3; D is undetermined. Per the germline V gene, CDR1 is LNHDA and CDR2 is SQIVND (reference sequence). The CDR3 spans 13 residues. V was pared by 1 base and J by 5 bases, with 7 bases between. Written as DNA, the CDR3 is TGTGCCAGTAGTATAGGGGCCCGAGATACGCAGTATTTT. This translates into CASSIGARDTQYF.